This is a list of T cell receptor beta chains from one sample in a study of cytomegalovirus exposure and HLA in healthy donors. The assay was immunoSEQ multiplex PCR, and TCRdb's table has in-frame clones only and misses some. Of about 220,000 clones listed, over 65% were seen once; the top ten hold approximately 0.63%. Sample: PBMCs. The receptors were gathered from a man aged 18-30 years in good health and CMV-seronegative. Both conserved end residues are part of each CDR3. Fields, in order: D gene, V gene, J gene, clone size, CDR3 DNA, CDR3 protein. A D gene is named only where the DNA matches it firmly. The size entry is marked missing in some rows and otherwise reads once, few, many or a size class.

NA	TRBV7-8	TRBJ2-3	few	TGTGCCAGCAGCTTAGCCTCCGCGGATACGCAGTATTTT	CASSLASADTQYF
NA	TRBV11-1	TRBJ2-2	NA	TGTGCCAGCAGCTTTTTAGACACCGGGGAGCTGTTTTTT	CASSFLDTGELFF
NA	TRBV18	TRBJ1-1	NA	TGTGCCAGCTCACCACAGGGAGACACTGAAGCTTTCTTT	CASSPQGDTEAFF
NA	TRBV25-1	TRBJ1-4	NA	TGTGCCAGCAGAAGGGGTTCTAATGAAAAACTGTTTTTT	CASRRGSNEKLFF
TRBD2	TRBV2	TRBJ2-1	NA	TGTGCCAGCAGTGATGTAACGGGAGGGTCCTACAATGAGCAGTTCTTC	CASSDVTGGSYNEQFF
TRBD1	TRBV6-6	TRBJ1-2	few	TGTGCCAGCAGTCTAGGACAGGGGGCAGAGGGCTACACCTTC	CASSLGQGAEGYTF
NA	TRBV7-9	TRBJ2-7	once	TGTGCCAGCAGCTTATTCGGGAGCTCCTACGAGCAGTACTTC	CASSLFGSSYEQYF
TRBD2	TRBV7-6	TRBJ2-2	NA	TGTGCCAGCAGCTCACTCCTAGCGGGAGAAGGGACCGGGGAGCTGTTTTTT	CASSSLLAGEGTGELFF
TRBD1	TRBV30	TRBJ2-6	NA	TGTGCCTGTACCTCGGACAGGTCCGGGGCCAACGTCCTGACTTTC	CACTSDRSGANVLTF
NA	TRBV30	TRBJ1-2	NA	TGTGCCTGGGGGACTCTGCACCACTATGGCTACACCTTC	CAWGTLHHYGYTF
TRBD2	TRBV4-1	TRBJ2-3	NA	TGCGCCAGCAGCCTCCCGGGACTAGCGGGAGGGCCCCGGCGCACAGATACGCAGTATTTT	CASSLPGLAGGPRRTDTQYF
TRBD2	TRBV5-1	TRBJ2-1	NA	TGCGCCAGCAGCCGGGCTCCGGCGGGAGGGCCATATGAGCAGTTCTTC	CASSRAPAGGPYEQFF
TRBD1	TRBV29-1	TRBJ1-2	NA	TGCAGCGTGACTGGGACAGGGAACTATGGCTACACCTTC	CSVTGTGNYGYTF
NA	TRBV9	TRBJ2-7	once	TGTGCCAGCAGCGTAGACCAGGGGGGACGGGAGCAGTACTTC	CASSVDQGGREQYF
TRBD1	TRBV27	TRBJ2-7	NA	TGTGCCAGCAGCCTGACAGGGTTTGGAGCTTACGAGCAGTACTTC	CASSLTGFGAYEQYF
TRBD1	TRBV6-6	TRBJ1-5	NA	TGTGCCAGCAGTTACTACTCAGGGGGGAAGTTGCAGCCCCAGCATTTT	CASSYYSGGKLQPQHF
NA	TRBV11-1	TRBJ2-1	NA	TGTGCCAGCAGCCCGAGGGAGGGGGTGCTCTACAATGAGCAGTTCTTC	CASSPREGVLYNEQFF
TRBD1	TRBV28	TRBJ1-5	NA	TGTGCCAGCAGTTACAGGGGCCTCCTGGGGGCCCAGCATTTT	CASSYRGLLGAQHF
NA	TRBV27	TRBJ2-7	NA	TGTGCCAGCAGTTGGGCCAGGGAGGAACTCGAGCAGTACTTC	CASSWAREELEQYF
TRBD1	TRBV19	TRBJ1-5	NA	TGTGCCAGTAGTCCCGGACAGGGCCAATATCAGCCCCAGCATTTT	CASSPGQGQYQPQHF
NA	TRBV7-9	TRBJ1-4	few	TGTGCCGTCGCCCCGGGGACTAATGAAAAACTGTTTTTT	CAVAPGTNEKLFF
NA	TRBV2	TRBJ1-2	NA	TGTGCCAGCAGTGGACAGGCGGCCGTGGCTAACTATGGCTACACCTTC	CASSGQAAVANYGYTF
NA	TRBV1	TRBJ1-1	NA	TGCACCAGCAGCCAAGATCAGGGGAGTAAGAACACTGAAGCTTTCTTT	CTSSQDQGSKNTEAFF
NA	TRBV2	TRBJ2-4	few	TGTGCCAGCAGTGAAGCCCGGGGTCGGTCCAAAAACATTCAGTACTTC	CASSEARGRSKNIQYF
NA	TRBV4-1	TRBJ2-3	NA	TGCGCCAGCAGCCAAGCCCCCGCAGGGGGAGGTTCAGATACGCAGTATTTT	CASSQAPAGGGSDTQYF
NA	TRBV6-1	TRBJ1-5	NA	TGTGCCAGCAGTGAAGCAGGGGGGGCCCCAATTGAGCCCCAGCATTTT	CASSEAGGAPIEPQHF
NA	TRBV5-1	TRBJ2-1	NA	TGCGCCAGCAGCTCCGATAGCGGCTATGAGCAGTTCTTC	CASSSDSGYEQFF
NA	TRBV27	TRBJ2-7	NA	TGTGCCAGCAGTTTAGGGGCGGGGACGGGTGAGCAGTACTTC	CASSLGAGTGEQYF
NA	TRBV5-4	TRBJ2-1	NA	TGTGCCAGCAGCTTGGGAAACAGGGTCTCGAATGAGCAGTTCTTC	CASSLGNRVSNEQFF
TRBD1	TRBV9	TRBJ2-7	NA	TGTGCCAGCCCCGACAGGGTCATAACCTACGAGCAGTACTTC	CASPDRVITYEQYF
TRBD1	TRBV28	TRBJ2-7	NA	TGTGCCAGCAGTCAGGCGGGACAGGGCCACGAGCAGTACTTC	CASSQAGQGHEQYF
TRBD1	TRBV10-3	TRBJ1-5	NA	TGTGCCACGTCCGGAGGGGGCAATGAATACAATCAGCCCCAGCATTTT	CATSGGGNEYNQPQHF